This T cell receptor (beta chain) was captured by sequencing in a study of blood T cell repertoires in COVID-19. Study background: In each case, the material was cDNA or gDNA derived from T cells, B-cell-depleted T cells, or PBMCs.

The assay was immunoSEQ multiplex PCR, and TCRdb's table has in-frame clones only and misses some. Of approximately 100,000 clones detected, 88% appear once; the ten largest clones hold about 6.5%. Germline loops: CDR1 SGDLS, CDR2 YYNGEE. The V and J ends lost 0 bases and 4 bases respectively, with 5 bases between them. The CDR3 has 13 residues. The clonotype was recovered from a woman aged 60-70 years with acute or convalescent COVID-19. The chain has TRBV9 and TRBJ2-1; no reliable D call. Sequencing was carried out using peripheral blood. The CDR3 is CASSVELYNEQFF. In DNA form, the CDR3 reads TGTGCCAGCAGCGTAGAGCTTTACAATGAGCAGTTCTTC.